Detailed here is one T cell receptor (beta chain). The data belong to a study of blood T cell repertoires in COVID-19. Across the study: Collection of acute and convalescent COVID-19 samples took place in the United States, Italy and Spain. Sources were T cells, B-cell-depleted T cells, or PBMCs; the material itself was cDNA or gDNA.

Profiling relied on immunoSEQ multiplex PCR, and the TCRdb table lists in-frame clones only, not all of them. The sample includes about 140,000 clones, around 80% of them seen just once. CDR1 is LNHDA, CDR2 SQIVND, per germline (reference sequence). The J segment lost 10 bases and the V segment lost 6 bases, leaving 7 bases of the junction unmatched. The CDR3 length is 14 residues. This chain links TRBV19 with TRBJ1-4; 11 bases line up with TRBD1. The receptor's source is a man aged 60-69 years with acute or convalescent COVID-19. Sequenced material: peripheral blood. For the CDR3, the DNA is TGTGCCAGTAGAGATGGACAGGGGGCTTCAAAACTGTTTTTT. This gives the protein CASRDGQGASKLFF.